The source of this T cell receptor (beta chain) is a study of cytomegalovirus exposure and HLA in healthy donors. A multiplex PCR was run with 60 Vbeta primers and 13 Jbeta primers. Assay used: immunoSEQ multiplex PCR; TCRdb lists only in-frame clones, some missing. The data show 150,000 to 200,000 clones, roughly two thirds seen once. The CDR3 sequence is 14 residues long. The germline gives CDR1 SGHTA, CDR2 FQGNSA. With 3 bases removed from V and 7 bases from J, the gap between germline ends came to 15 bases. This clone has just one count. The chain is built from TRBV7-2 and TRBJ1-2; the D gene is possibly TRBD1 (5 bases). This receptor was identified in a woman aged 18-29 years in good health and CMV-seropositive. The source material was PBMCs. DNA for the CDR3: TGTGCCAGCAGCTTTGGGTTTCGGGGGTCTGGCTACACCTTC. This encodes CASSFGFRGSGYTF.